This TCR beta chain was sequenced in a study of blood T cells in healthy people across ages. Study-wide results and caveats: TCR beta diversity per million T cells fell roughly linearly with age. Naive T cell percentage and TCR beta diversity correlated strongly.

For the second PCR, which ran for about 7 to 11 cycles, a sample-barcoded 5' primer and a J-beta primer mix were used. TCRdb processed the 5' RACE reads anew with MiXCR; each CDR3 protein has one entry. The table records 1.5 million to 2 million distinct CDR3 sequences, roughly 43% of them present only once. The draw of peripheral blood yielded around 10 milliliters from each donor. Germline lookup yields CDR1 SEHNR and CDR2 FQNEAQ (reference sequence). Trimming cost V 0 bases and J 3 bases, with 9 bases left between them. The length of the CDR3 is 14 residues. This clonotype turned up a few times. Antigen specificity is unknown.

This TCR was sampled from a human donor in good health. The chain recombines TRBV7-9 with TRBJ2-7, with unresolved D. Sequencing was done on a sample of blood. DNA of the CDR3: TGTGCCAGCAGCTTAGCATCCCCATTCTACGAGCAGTACTTC. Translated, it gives CASSLASPFYEQYF.